This T cell receptor (beta chain) was recovered during a study of human T cells and chemical hapten exposure listed by TCRdb under 2021. Regarding the research as a whole: For sensitization, 2% DPC in acetone was applied to a roughly 2 cm by roughly 2 cm area of upper inner arm skin. Throughout the study period of 20 to 30 weeks, patients also received therapeutic DPC doses to the scalp every week. Patch tests used Finn chambers with 0.01% DPC on the upper back, scored after 6 days by International Contact Dermatitis Research Group standards. Alopecia areata with under or over 50% scalp involvement, alopecia totalis and alopecia universalis were represented in the patient cohort, which was mostly female. Libraries were combined into a pool for sequencing, and differences in TCR yield between samples came mainly from small differences in library volumes within the pool. Peripheral blood TCR repertoire changes were tracked in vivo in alopecia patients during primary and secondary sensitization to the hapten diphenylcyclopropenone (DPC). Blood samples were taken from patients before sensitization (week 0) and then at 2, 6 and about 24 weeks after DPC sensitization. Blood for TCR sequencing was provided by twenty-nine alopecia patients at one to four time points (pre-sensitization, 2, 6 and 24 weeks). Points the paper makes about the study in general: Because every patient had alopecia, a presumed autoimmune disease, the patients' immune response might differ from that of healthy individuals. Expanded TCRs formed significantly more large CDR3 similarity clusters than pre-sensitization or healthy control sets, consistent with antigen-driven responses. The number of PT1 expanded TCRs positively correlated with patch test score, significant at thresholds 8, 16 and 32 but not 4. Repeated subsampling changed both the strength of the expansion versus patch-test correlation and the threshold at which that correlation became significant. The number of TCRs above 1 in 1000 frequency did not change with DPC sensitization; there was no evidence of global repertoire structure alterations.

Preparation of the library involved RACE. Sequencer: NextSeq 500. Library preparation attached unique molecular identifiers to individual cDNA molecules for quantitative, reproducible TCR counting. For every blood RNA sample, sequencing covered both the TCR alpha and TCR beta chains. The authors' pipeline ran thus. A median of roughly 99,000 TCRs per sample was observed, with a range of 23,224 to 690,600. The Decombinator software suite was used to annotate V, J and CDR3 in the TCR reads. To make PS versus PT1 abundance plots, every sample was subsampled to the same number of TCRs (28,000). Expanded TCRs were defined as absent before sensitization and observed at least eight times at the 2-week time point. The public sequencing data were trimmed at Q25 with fastp and processed into clonotypes with MiXCR by TCRdb, which kept only in-frame beta chains. Each entry merges the rows of one CDR3 protein and shows their most common DNA and genes. The V and J calls and clone size come from TCRdb's table, not from the authors' own analysis. The sample table contains some 250,000 distinct CDR3 sequences; only one count was recorded for over 7.5% of them. The ten largest make up roughly 1.2% of the sample.

Points on this clonotype: Its antigen is currently not known. Base qualities are not provided; no much larger clone lies one nucleotide away.

The time point label corresponds to: pre-sensitization, week 0. Read against the paper, the sample's treatment or condition label means: therapeutic diphenylcyclopropenone sensitization with weekly scalp DPC. At each patch-test visit, blood was drawn before the patch test was applied. Patients were eligible if aged 18 to 70, diagnosed with alopecia and judged suitable for DPC therapy, and pregnant patients were excluded. Total RNA was extracted from unfractionated whole blood collected in Tempus Blood RNA tubes. Trimming removed 5 bases from V and 6 bases from J, leaving 5 bases between the germline ends. The germline V gene encodes CDR1 DFQATT and CDR2 SNEGSKA (reference sequence). The CDR3 spans 10 residues, from the cysteine through the phenylalanine. Solely the CDR3 DNA is kept, with 30 bases framed from the first base.

Sequenced here: whole blood, sampled in connection with sensitization to the hapten diphenylcyclopropenone (DPC). The receptor chain draws on TRBV20-1 and TRBJ1-5; too little of a D gene remains to name it. The source is a man in his late teens or twenties with alopecia areata. Some clones in this sample may be carry-over from other donors' samples. The sequenced DNA: TGCAGTGCTGGAATTCAGCCCCAGCATTTT. Its coded protein is CSAGIQPQHF.